This T cell receptor (beta chain) came from a study of human T cells and chemical hapten exposure. Turning to the study itself: Diphenylcyclopropenone, dosed weekly to the scalp, was given to patients throughout the roughly 25-week study.

Time point noted: patch test 2, 6 weeks after DPC sensitization. Treatment given: therapeutic diphenylcyclopropenone sensitization with weekly scalp DPC. Using its own MiXCR run on the RACE reads, TCRdb lists one record per CDR3 protein. Of about 350,000 distinct CDR3 sequences listed, nearly 6.5% were seen once; the top ten hold more than 5.5%. This clonotype was seen more than once but under ten times. Germline V CDR1 and CDR2: MDHEN, SYDVKM. The CDR3 extends over 15 amino acids. Unmatched junction bases numbered 10, after V lost 8 bases and J lost 5 bases. The sequence was obtained from a woman aged 18-30 years with alopecia areata. Some clones in this sample may be carry-over from other donors' samples. Sequencing used whole blood, obtained in connection with sensitization to the hapten diphenylcyclopropenone (DPC). The gene calls are TRBV28 and TRBJ1-1; the match to TRBD1 covers 11 bases. The DNA for the CDR3 is TGTGCCAGCGTTGGGGGTGGGACAGGGGGGACTGAAGCTTTCTTT. Amino acids: CASVGGGTGGTEAFF.